This T cell receptor beta chain came from a study of siplizumab effects on memory and regulatory T cells. Whole-study results and caveats: Siplizumab significantly lowered the alloreactive sequences that could be traced to unstimulated CD4+ memory cells. It was not possible to assign a naive or memory phenotype to roughly 80-97% of proliferating CD4+ or CD8+ clones. Apparently key alloresponse contributors, naive T cells also seemed more diverse than memory cells.

Concerning this clone: Its antigen is undetermined.

The repertoire was sequenced with immunoSEQ multiplex PCR; TCRdb's copy has only in-frame clones and lacks some. The data contain some 88,000 clones, 80% to 90% of them seen just once; the ten biggest clones take up approximately 15%. Trimming shortened V by 5 bases and J by 9 bases, and 8 bases separated the two germline ends. The CDR3 covers 11 residues. In germline, CDR1 is SGHTA, CDR2 FQGNSA. The sequence was collected from a human donor in good health. The chain joins TRBV7-2 to TRBJ2-1; D unresolved. The sequencing sample was made of CD4+ T cells sorted from blood. The DNA for the CDR3 is TGTGCCAGCAGCCGTCGTATTGAGCAGTTCTTC. It is translated as CASSRRIEQFF. Filled out from reference TRBV7-2 and TRBJ2-1, the complete variable domain reads GAGVSQSPSNKVTEKGKDVELRCDPISGHTALYWYRQSLGQGLEFLIYFQGNSAPDKSGLPSDRFSAERTGGSVSTLTIQRTQQEDSAVYLCASSRRIEQFFGPGTRLTVL.